This T cell receptor (beta chain) originates from a study of T cell repertoires in cytomegalovirus infection. For the study at large: Matching HLA type and CMV infection were both indicated by public TCR beta signatures.

Findings and caveats of the study: Cumulated frequencies of public TCR beta families served to identify carriers of CMV plus the relevant HLA. In two of eight donors, the top clonotype was HLA-C-restricted CMV-specific.

The CDR3 is made up of 15 amino acids. V dropped 0 bases and J dropped 3; count of bases not matched to a gene: 2. The germline V gene has CDR1 DFQATT and CDR2 SNEGSKA (reference sequence). Each CDR3 protein is one row after TCRdb ran MiXCR on the reads. The sample gives around 280,000 distinct CDR3 sequences, about a tenth of which show up once; approximately 2.4% is in the top ten. Details on this clonotype: Its antigen is as yet unknown.

The origin of this receptor is a human donor in good health (CMV status not recorded). Some clones in this sample may be carry-over from other donors' samples. The sample comprised PBMCs. V and J are TRBV20-1 and TRBJ2-3, with TRBD2 matching over 11 bases. The CDR3 reads CSARDGTSGTDTQYF. The CDR3 DNA sequence: TGCAGTGCTAGAGATGGGACTAGCGGAACAGATACGCAGTATTTT.